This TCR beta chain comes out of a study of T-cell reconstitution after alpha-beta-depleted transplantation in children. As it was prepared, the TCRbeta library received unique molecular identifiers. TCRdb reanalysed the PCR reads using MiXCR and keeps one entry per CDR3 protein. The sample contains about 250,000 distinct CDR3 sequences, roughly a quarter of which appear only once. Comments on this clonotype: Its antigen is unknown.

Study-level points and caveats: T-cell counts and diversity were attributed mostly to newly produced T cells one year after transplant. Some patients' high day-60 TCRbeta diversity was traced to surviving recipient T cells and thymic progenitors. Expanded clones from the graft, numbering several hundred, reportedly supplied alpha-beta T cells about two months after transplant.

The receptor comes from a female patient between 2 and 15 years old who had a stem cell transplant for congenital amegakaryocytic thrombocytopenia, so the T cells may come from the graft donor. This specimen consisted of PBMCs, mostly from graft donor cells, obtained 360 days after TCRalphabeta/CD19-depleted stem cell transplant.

CDR3 sequence (DNA): TGTGCCTGGAGCCAAACAGTAGGGACAGATACGCAGTATTTT. Translation gives CAWSQTVGTDTQYF. The chain recombines TRBV30 with TRBJ2-3; no reliable D call. Germline CDR1 is GTSNPN and CDR2 is SVGIG (reference sequence). CDR3 size: 14 residues. V was trimmed by 3 bases and J by 3 bases, leaving 13 bases between them.